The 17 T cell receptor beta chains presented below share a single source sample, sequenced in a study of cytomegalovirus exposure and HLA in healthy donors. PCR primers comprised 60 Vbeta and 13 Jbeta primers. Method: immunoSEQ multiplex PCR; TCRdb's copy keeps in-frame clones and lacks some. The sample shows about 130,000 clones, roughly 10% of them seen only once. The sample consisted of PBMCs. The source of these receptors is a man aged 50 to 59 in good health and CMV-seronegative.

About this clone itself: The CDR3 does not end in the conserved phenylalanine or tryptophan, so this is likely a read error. CDR3 protein: CASTASGGADTQYL. For the CDR3, the DNA is TGCGCCAGCACGGCTAGCGGGGGTGCAGATACGCAGTATCTT. The chain links TRBV5-1 to TRBJ2-3; 10 bases match TRBD2. CDR1 SGHRS and CDR2 YFSETQ come from the germline V gene. J gave up 4 bases and V 6 bases, and 5 bases lay outside the gene matches. CDR3 size: 14 residues.

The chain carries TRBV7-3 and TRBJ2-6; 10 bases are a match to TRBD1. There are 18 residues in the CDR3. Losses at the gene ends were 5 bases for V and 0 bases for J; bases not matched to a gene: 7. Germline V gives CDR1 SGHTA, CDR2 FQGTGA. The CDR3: CASSPKGTGDSGANVLTF. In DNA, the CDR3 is TGTGCCAGCAGCCCAAAGGGGACAGGGGACTCTGGGGCCAACGTCCTGACTTTC.

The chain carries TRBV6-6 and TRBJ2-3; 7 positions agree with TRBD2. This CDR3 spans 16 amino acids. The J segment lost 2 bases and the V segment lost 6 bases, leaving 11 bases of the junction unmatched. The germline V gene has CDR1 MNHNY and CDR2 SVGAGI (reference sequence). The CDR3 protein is CASRGLRAGLTDTQYF. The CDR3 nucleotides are TGTGCCAGCAGGGGACTTCGAGCGGGGCTCACAGATACGCAGTATTTT.

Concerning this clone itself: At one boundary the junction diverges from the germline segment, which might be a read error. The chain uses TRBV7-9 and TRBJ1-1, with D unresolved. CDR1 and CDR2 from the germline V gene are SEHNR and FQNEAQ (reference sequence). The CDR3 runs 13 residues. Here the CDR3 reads CASSLAEFTGAFF. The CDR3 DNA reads TGTGCCAGCAGCTTAGCCGAATTCACTGGAGCTTTCTTT.

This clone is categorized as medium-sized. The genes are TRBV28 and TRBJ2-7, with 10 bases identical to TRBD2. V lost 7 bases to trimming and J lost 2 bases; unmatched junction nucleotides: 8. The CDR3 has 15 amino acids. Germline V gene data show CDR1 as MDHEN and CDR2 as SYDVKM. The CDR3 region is CASTVRTSGPYEQYF. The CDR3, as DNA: TGTGCCAGCACCGTAAGGACTAGCGGCCCCTACGAGCAGTACTTC.

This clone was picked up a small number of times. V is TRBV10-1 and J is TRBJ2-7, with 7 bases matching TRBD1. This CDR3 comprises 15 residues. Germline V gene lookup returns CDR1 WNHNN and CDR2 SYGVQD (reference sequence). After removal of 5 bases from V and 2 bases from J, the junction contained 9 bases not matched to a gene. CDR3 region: CASSTGQAGTYEQYF. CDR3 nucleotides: TGCGCCAGCAGTACCGGACAGGCTGGGACCTACGAGCAGTACTTC.

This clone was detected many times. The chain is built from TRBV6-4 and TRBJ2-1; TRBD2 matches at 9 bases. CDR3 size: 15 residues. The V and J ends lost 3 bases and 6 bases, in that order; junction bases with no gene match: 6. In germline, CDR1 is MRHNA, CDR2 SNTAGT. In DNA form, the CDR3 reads TGTGCCAGCAGTGAGGTAGCGGGAGAGGGCAATGAGCAGTTCTTC. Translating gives CASSEVAGEGNEQFF.

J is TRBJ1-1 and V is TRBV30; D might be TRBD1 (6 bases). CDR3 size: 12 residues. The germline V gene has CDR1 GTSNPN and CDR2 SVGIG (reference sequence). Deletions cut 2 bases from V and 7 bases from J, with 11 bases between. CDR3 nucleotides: TGTGCCTGGAGTCCAGGGGCGGGTGAAGCTTTCTTT. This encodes CAWSPGAGEAFF.

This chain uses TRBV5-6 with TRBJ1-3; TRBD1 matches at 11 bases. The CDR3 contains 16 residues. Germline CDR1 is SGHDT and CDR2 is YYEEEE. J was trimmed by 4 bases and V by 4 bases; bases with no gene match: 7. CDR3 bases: TGTGCCAGCAGCGGTAGGACAGGGGGCAAGGGAAACACCATATATTTT. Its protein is CASSGRTGGKGNTIYF. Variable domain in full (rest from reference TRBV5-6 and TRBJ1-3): DAGVTQSPTHLIKTRGQQVTLRCSPKSGHDTVSWYQQALGQGPQFIFQYYEEEERQRGNFPDRFSGHQFPNYSSELNVNALLLGDSALYLCASSGRTGGKGNTIYFGEGSWLTVV.

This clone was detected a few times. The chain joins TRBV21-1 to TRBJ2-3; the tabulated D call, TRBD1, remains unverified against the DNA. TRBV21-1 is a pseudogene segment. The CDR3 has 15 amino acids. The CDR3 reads CASSAPGQGADTQYF. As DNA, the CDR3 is TGTGCCAGCAGTGCACCGGGACAGGGCGCAGATACGCAGTATTTT.

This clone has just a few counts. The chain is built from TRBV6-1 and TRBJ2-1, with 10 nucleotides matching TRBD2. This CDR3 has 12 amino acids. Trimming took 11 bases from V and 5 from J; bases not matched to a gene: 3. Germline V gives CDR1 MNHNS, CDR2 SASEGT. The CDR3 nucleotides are TGTGCCGCCCTAGCGGGGGACAATGAGCAGTTCTTC. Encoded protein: CAALAGDNEQFF.

The CDR3 reads CASSVRVGGPSDTQYF. The DNA of the CDR3 is TGTGCCAGCAGCGTGAGGGTCGGGGGGCCATCAGATACGCAGTATTTT. The J gene is TRBJ2-3, the V gene TRBV9; D may be TRBD2 (7 bases). V shed 2 bases and J shed 4 bases, with 17 bases lying between them. The germline V gene has CDR1 SGDLS and CDR2 YYNGEE. The CDR3 is made up of 16 amino acids.

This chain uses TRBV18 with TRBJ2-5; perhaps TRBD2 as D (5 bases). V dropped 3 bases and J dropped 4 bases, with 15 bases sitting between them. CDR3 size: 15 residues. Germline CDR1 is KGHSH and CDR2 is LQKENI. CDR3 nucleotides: TGTGCCAGCTCACCCCTCGATGGGAGCCGAGAGACCCAGTACTTC. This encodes CASSPLDGSRETQYF.

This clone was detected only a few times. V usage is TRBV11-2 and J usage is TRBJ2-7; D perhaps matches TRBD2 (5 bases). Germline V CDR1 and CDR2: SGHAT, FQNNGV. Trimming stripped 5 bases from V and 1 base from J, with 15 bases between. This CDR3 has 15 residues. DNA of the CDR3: TGTGCCAGCAGCCTGGTGAGGGCCCTATCCTACGAGCAGTACTTC. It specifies CASSLVRALSYEQYF.

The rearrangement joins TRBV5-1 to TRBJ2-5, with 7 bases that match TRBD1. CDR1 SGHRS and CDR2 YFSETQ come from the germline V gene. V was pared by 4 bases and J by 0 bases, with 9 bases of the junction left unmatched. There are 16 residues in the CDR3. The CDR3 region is CASSRGDRVHQETQYF. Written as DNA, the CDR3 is TGCGCCAGCAGCAGGGGAGACAGGGTCCACCAAGAGACCCAGTACTTC.

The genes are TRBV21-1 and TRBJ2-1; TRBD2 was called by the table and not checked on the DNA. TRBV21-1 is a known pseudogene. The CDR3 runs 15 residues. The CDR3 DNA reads TGTGCCAGCAGCAAACTGACCGGGGGGGCCCATGAGCAGTTCTTC. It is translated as CASSKLTGGAHEQFF.

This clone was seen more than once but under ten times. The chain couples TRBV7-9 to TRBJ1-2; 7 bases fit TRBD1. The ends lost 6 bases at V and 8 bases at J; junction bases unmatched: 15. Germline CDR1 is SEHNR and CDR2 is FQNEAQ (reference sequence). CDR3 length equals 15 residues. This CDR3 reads CASSLDQMTGSGYTF. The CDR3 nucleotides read TGTGCCAGCAGTCTCGACCAGATGACAGGGTCAGGCTACACCTTC.